These T cell receptor beta chains were read from a single sample in a study of shared clonotypes between healthy human individuals. Repertoires were generated with immunoSEQ multiplex PCR, while TCRdb's copy carries only in-frame clones and drops some. The sample includes roughly 450,000 clones, around 79% seen only once; the top ten take 13%. The sample consisted of PBMCs. These receptors originate from a middle-aged woman in good health. Some clones in this sample may be carry-over from other donors' samples. The CDR3 runs from the conserved cysteine through the conserved F or W. The D gene is left open where the match is weak. Expanded clones are given a class, and other clones once, few, many or no size at all.

TRBV27,NA,TRBD1,TRBJ2-7,TGTGCCAGCAGTCGCGACAGGGGCTACGAGCAGTACTTC,CASSRDRGYEQYF
TRBV6-1,few,TRBD2,TRBJ2-1,TGTGCCAGCAGTGGGACTAGCGGATACAATGAGCAGTTCTTC,CASSGTSGYNEQFF
TRBV11-1,NA,NA,TRBJ1-1,TGTGCCAGCAGCTTATTTGGGCGGCCGAGAGCTGAAGCTTTCTTT,CASSLFGRPRAEAFF
TRBV6-1,NA,NA,TRBJ1-6,TGTGCCAGCAGTGGGAGGACGGGTAATTCACCCCTCCACTTT,CASSGRTGNSPLHF
TRBV11-2,NA,TRBD2,TRBJ2-2,TGTGCCAGCAGCCTCCTGACTAGCGGGAGTGCCGGGGAGCTGTTTTTT,CASSLLTSGSAGELFF
TRBV5-1,NA,NA,TRBJ2-1,TGCGCCAGCAGCTTTGGTGGGGACAATGAGCAGTTCTTC,CASSFGGDNEQFF
TRBV9,few,NA,TRBJ1-3,TGTGCCAGCAGCGTCGACATGGGAAACACCATATATTTT,CASSVDMGNTIYF
TRBV2,NA,NA,TRBJ1-6,TGTGCCAGCAGCGGGGACCAGGGGATTAATTCACCCCTCCACTTT,CASSGDQGINSPLHF
TRBV7-3,few,NA,TRBJ2-7,TGTGCCAGCAGCTCCCGGGACGGCTACGAGCAGTACTTC,CASSSRDGYEQYF
TRBV5-4,NA,NA,TRBJ1-2,TGTGCCAGCAGCTTCGGACAGTCTACATATGGCTACACCTTC,CASSFGQSTYGYTF
TRBV7-3,once,NA,TRBJ2-2,TGTGCCAGCAGCCTCCAGGGGAACACCGGGGAGCTGTTTTTT,CASSLQGNTGELFF
TRBV7-6,NA,TRBD2,TRBJ2-1,TGTGCCAGCAGCTTAGAGGTGACTAGCGGGAGGGATGAGCAGTTCTTC,CASSLEVTSGRDEQFF
TRBV7-2,NA,TRBD1,TRBJ1-2,TGTGCCAGCAGCTCGGGACAGCTCAATGGCTACACCTTC,CASSSGQLNGYTF
TRBV27,NA,NA,TRBJ2-1,TGTGCCAGCAGTCTAGTGGGGACTCAGATTGAGCAGTTCTTC,CASSLVGTQIEQFF
TRBV5-1,NA,TRBD1,TRBJ1-5,TGCGCCAGCAGCACAGGGACAGGGAATCAGCCCCAGCATTTT,CASSTGTGNQPQHF